The 2 T cell receptor beta chains reported below all come from one sample, sequenced in a study of T-cell memory formation after mild COVID-19 (dated by TCRdb to the early 2020s). Library preparation was by 5' RACE. Instrument used: Illumina NovaSeq 6000. The raw public data were reprocessed by TCRdb itself: fastp quality trimming at Q25, MiXCR clonotype calling, in-frame beta chains only. Identical CDR3 proteins give one entry, which carries the most common genes and DNA. The sample includes about 400,000 distinct CDR3 sequences, with less than 25% observed a single time. About an eighth of the sample is in the top ten clones. Sequencing was carried out using PBMCs or a T cell subset sorted from them (not recorded which). The receptors here all came from an adult woman who had mild COVID-19 (a few samples of this study predate the infection). The sample titles of this study are shuffled in the database, so cell type and time point are left out; the donor was told from shared clones.

This clonotype was detected only a few times. The chain combines TRBV6-2 or TRBV6-3 with TRBJ1-1; possible D gene TRBD1, 5 bases. Germline V gene lookup returns CDR1 MNHEY and CDR2 SVGEGT. The CDR3 has 13 amino acids. V was shortened by 6 bases and J by 5 bases, with 13 bases between the two germline ends. CDR3 loop: CASSPLGGTEAFF. CDR3 nucleotide sequence: TGTGCCAGCAGCCCACTGGGGGGGACTGAAGCTTTCTTT.

The CDR3 region has the DNA TGCAGTGCTAGAGCCCAGGTGGGAGTCCCAGATACGCAGTATTTT. This encodes CSARAQVGVPDTQYF. The rearrangement joins TRBV20-1 to TRBJ2-3, with D tentatively TRBD2 (5 bases). The CDR3 length is 15 residues. Germline V gives CDR1 DFQATT, CDR2 SNEGSKA (reference sequence). Deletions cut 1 base from V and 4 bases from J, with 15 bases between.